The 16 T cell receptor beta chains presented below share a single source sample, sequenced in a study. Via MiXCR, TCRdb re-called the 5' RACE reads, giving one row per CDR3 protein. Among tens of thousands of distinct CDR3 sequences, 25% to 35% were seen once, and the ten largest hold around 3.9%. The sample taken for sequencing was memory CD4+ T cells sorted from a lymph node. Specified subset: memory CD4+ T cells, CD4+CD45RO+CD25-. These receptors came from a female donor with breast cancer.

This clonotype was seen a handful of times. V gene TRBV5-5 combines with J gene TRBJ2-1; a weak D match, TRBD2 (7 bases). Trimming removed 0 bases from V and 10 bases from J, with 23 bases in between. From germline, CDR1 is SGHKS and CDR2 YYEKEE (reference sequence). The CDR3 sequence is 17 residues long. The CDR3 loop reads CASSLVAGAFRGGEQFF. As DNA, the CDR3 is TGTGCCAGCAGCTTGGTTGCGGGGGCGTTTAGGGGGGGCGAGCAGTTCTTC.

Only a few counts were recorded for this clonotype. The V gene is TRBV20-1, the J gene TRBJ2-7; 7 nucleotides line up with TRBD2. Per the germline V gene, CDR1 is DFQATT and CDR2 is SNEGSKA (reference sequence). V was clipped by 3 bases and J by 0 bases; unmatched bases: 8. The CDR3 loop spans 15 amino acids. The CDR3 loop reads CSASMLAETSYEQYF. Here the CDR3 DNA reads TGCAGTGCTAGTATGCTAGCGGAAACCTCCTACGAGCAGTACTTC.

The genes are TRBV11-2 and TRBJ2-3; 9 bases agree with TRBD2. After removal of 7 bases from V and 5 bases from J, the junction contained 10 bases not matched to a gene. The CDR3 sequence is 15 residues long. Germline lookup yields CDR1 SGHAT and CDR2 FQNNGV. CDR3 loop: CASTLGAGGRDTQYF. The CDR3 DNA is TGTGCCAGCACCCTCGGGGCGGGAGGGAGAGATACGCAGTATTTT.

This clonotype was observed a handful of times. The CDR3 sequence is CASSQVLAGYNEQFF. The CDR3 region has the DNA TGTGCCAGCAGCCAAGTACTAGCGGGGTACAATGAGCAGTTCTTC. The chain recombines TRBV3-1 with TRBJ2-1, with 10 nucleotides matching TRBD2. V lost 1 base, J lost 4 bases, and 1 base stayed unmatched. The V gene's germline CDR1 is LGHDT and CDR2 YNNKEL (reference sequence). The length of the CDR3 is 15 residues.

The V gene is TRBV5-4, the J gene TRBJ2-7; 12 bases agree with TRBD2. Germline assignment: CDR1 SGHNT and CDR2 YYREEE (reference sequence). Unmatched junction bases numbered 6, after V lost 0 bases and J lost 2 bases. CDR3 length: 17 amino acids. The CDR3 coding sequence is TGTGCCAGCAGCTTGGGGACTAGCGGGGCCACAACCTACGAGCAGTACTTC. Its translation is CASSLGTSGATTYEQYF.

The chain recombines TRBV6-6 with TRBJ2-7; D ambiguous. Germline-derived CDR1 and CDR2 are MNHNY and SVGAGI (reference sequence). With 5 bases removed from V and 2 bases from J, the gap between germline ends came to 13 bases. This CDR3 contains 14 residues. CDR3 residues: CASSPRTDPYEQYF. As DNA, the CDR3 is TGTGCCAGCAGTCCCCGGACCGACCCCTACGAGCAGTACTTC.

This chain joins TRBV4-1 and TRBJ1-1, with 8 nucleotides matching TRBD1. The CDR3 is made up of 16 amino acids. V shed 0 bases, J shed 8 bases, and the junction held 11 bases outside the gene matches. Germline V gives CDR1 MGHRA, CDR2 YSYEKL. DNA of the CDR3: TGCGCCAGCAGCCAAGAGTCCCGACAGGGGTCATGGGAAGCTTTCTTT. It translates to CASSQESRQGSWEAFF.

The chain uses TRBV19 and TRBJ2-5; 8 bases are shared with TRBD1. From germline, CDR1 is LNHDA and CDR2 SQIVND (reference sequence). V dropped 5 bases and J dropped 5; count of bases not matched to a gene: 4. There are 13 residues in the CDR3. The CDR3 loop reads CASSVNRGETQYF. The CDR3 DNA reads TGTGCCAGTAGTGTGAACAGGGGGGAGACCCAGTACTTC.

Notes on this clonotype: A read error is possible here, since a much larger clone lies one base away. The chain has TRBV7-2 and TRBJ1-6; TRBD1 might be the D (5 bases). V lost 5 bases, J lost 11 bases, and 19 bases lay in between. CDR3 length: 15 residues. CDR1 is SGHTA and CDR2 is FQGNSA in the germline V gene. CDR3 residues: CASSLRDGHNPPLHF. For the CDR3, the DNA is TGTGCCAGCAGCCTGCGGGACGGACACAATCCACCCCTCCACTTT.

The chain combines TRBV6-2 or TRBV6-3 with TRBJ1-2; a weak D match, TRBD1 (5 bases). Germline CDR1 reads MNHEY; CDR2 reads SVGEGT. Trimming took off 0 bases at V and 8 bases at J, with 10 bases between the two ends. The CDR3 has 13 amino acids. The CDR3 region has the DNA TGTGCCAGCAGTTACTCGGGGGTAAGGGGCTACACCTTC. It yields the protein CASSYSGVRGYTF.

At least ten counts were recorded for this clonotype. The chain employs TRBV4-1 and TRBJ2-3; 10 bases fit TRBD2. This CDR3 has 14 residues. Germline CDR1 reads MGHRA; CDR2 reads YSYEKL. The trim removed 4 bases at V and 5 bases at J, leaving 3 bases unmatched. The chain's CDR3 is CASSPSGRGDTQYF. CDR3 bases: TGCGCCAGCAGCCCTAGCGGGAGAGGAGATACGCAGTATTTT.

CDR3 in DNA: TGTGCCAGCAGTTTACGCTACAATGACGGATCGCCCCAGCATTTT. It yields the protein CASSLRYNDGSPQHF. The rearrangement uses TRBV27 and TRBJ1-5; D ambiguous. V gave up 2 bases and J gave up 9 bases, with 17 bases separating them. The CDR3 is 15 amino acids. From germline, CDR1 is MNHEY and CDR2 SMNVEV (reference sequence).

CDR3 sequence: CASSFHGTGDEAFF. In DNA form, the CDR3 reads TGTGCCAGCAGCTTCCACGGGACAGGGGATGAAGCTTTCTTT. The V call is TRBV7-9, the J call TRBJ1-1, with TRBD1 identical over 10 bases. The germline V gene encodes CDR1 SEHNR and CDR2 FQNEAQ (reference sequence). V lost 3 bases to trimming and J lost 7 bases; unmatched junction nucleotides: 5. This CDR3 is 14 amino acids long.

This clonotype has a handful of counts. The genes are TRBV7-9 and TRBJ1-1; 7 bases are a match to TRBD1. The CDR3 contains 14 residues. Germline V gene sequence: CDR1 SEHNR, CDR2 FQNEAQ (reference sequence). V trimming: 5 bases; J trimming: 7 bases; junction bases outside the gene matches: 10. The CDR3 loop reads CASSLPAGGSEAFF. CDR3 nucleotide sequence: TGTGCCAGCAGCCTCCCGGCAGGGGGAAGTGAAGCTTTCTTT.

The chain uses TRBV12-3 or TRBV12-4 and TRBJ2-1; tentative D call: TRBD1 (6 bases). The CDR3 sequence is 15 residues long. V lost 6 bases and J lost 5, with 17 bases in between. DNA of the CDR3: TGTGCCAGCAGGAGCAGGGGATATCGTAACAATGAGCAGTTCTTC. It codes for CASRSRGYRNNEQFF.

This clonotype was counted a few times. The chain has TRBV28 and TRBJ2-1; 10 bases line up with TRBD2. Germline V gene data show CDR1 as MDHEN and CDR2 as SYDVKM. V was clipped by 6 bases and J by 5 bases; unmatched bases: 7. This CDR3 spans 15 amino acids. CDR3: CASRRLAGGDNEQFF. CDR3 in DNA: TGTGCCAGCAGACGACTAGCGGGTGGCGACAATGAGCAGTTCTTC.